This entry concerns a single T cell receptor (beta chain). Its binding antigen is unknown. No qualities accompany the bases; no much larger clone lies one base away. Whole blood was collected in K2EDTA tubes by collaborating institutions according to the institutions' own protocols. For TCRbeta analysis, collaborator samples were shipped as frozen whole blood, as isolated PBMCs, or as DNA extracted from either sample type. The record originates from a study of blood T cell repertoires in COVID-19 (TCRdb year 2020). Concerning the study at large: Collaborator samples came from the United States, Italy and Spain and covered acute and convalescent phases of COVID-19. Where available, HLA class I and class II types were obtained from metadata supplied by the sample provider rather than from assay-based typing. Subjects who had been exposed to COVID-19, were actively infected with it, or had recovered from it provided the deeply sampled blood TCRbeta repertoires that made up the dataset. The sample metadata nearly always contained a de-identified subject ID, COVID-19 status, age in years and sex. The material from the prospective study consisted of cDNA or gDNA derived from T cells, B-cell-depleted T cells, or PBMCs. Samples were obtained from the ongoing ImmuneRACE study (first 160 participants) and from 1,254 subjects provided by 6 global collaborators. A freely available public database, intended as a resource for researchers studying the immune response to SARS-CoV-2, is where the repertoires were released.

What the research found in general, with its limitations: The quantity of clinical and demographic metadata differed by source and by participant and was supplied without curation.

V is cut by 3 bases and J by 3 bases, and the space between the germline ends is 11 bases. Reading from cysteine to phenylalanine, the CDR3 counts 14 amino acids. Left in the record is the CDR3 DNA by itself, 42 bases read in frame from the first base. The germline V gene supplies CDR1 SGHAT and CDR2 FQNNGV. The immunoSEQ Assay, a bias-controlled multiplex PCR, was used to amplify TCRbeta CDR3 regions from genomic DNA. On the authors' methods: Nucleated cell counts per sample were estimated from amplification of reference gene primers within the assay. Sequence reads were collapsed and filtered to measure the absolute abundance of every unique TCRbeta CDR3 rearrangement. Productive Simpson clonality was computed per sample as the square root of Simpson's diversity index over productive rearrangements. The source is immuneACCESS, and TCRdb retained only in-frame sequences with V and J called. Part of the clones is not carried over; for the studies checked, unresolved V genes explain less than half of this, and the remainder is unexplained. The DNA was the basis for D and trimming; V, J and clone size are from that table. Counted in this sample were about 72,000 clones; around four fifths of them appeared once. Roughly 18% of the sample is held by the ten biggest clonotypes.

The rearrangement joined TRBV11-2 to TRBJ1-1, and TRBD1 may be the D gene, going by 5 matching bases. The receptor comes from an elderly woman with acute or convalescent COVID-19. Sequencing was done on a sample of peripheral blood. The CDR3 sequence is CASSFVGGDTEAFF. The DNA sequence reads TGTGCCAGCAGCTTTGTGGGGGGGGACACTGAAGCTTTCTTT.